The T cell receptor beta chain under discussion was sequenced for a study of cytomegalovirus exposure and HLA in healthy donors. The table came from immunoSEQ multiplex PCR; TCRdb's copy has only in-frame clones and leaves some out. The sample records some 130,000 clones, 89% being singletons. The donors belonged to the roughly 130-subject validation cohort, separate from the 666-subject first cohort. The CDR3 consists of 15 residues. V was trimmed by 2 bases and J by 2 bases, leaving 12 bases between them. CDR1 is SGHAT and CDR2 is FQNNGV in the germline V gene. The receptor comes from a woman younger than 35 in good health and CMV-seronegative. Sequenced sample: PBMCs. This rearrangement joins TRBV11-2 to TRBJ2-5; no reliable D call. CDR3 residues: CASSLYFSDQETQYF. The DNA for the CDR3 is TGTGCCAGCAGCTTATATTTCTCAGATCAAGAGACCCAGTACTTC.